The 25 T cell receptor beta chains below all came from one sample that was sequenced in a study of response to subunit inactivated influenza vaccine. Via MiXCR, TCRdb re-called the RT-PCR reads, giving one row per CDR3 protein. The sample contains 550,000 to 800,000 distinct CDR3 sequences, more than 11% of which appear only once. The material sequenced was PBMCs from blood, taken 14 to 15 days before vaccination. Every receptor here comes from a middle-aged man who received an inactivated influenza vaccine.

The CDR3 coding sequence is TGTGCCAGCAGCGACAGGGGGTTCTATAGCAATCAGCCCCAGCATTTT. Its translation: CASSDRGFYSNQPQHF. This chain uses TRBV27 with TRBJ1-5, with 9 nucleotides matching TRBD1. With 6 bases clipped from V and 0 bases from J, the junction kept 6 bases outside the gene matches. The CDR3 length is 16 residues. Germline CDR1 and CDR2: MNHEY and SMNVEV (reference sequence).

The rearrangement joins TRBV7-9 to TRBJ1-4; unclear D gene. CDR3 size: 15 residues. Germline V gives CDR1 SEHNR, CDR2 FQNEAQ (reference sequence). Trimming cost V 6 bases and J 8 bases, with 19 bases left between them. The CDR3 loop reads CASRNSWGSREKLFF. The CDR3 nucleotides read TGTGCCAGCAGAAACTCCTGGGGAAGTCGGGAAAAACTGTTTTTT.

This clonotype turned up a few times. The V gene is TRBV20-1, the J gene TRBJ1-4; TRBD1 matches 8 bases. The trim removed 5 bases at V and 8 bases at J, leaving 7 bases unmatched. CDR1 is DFQATT and CDR2 is SNEGSKA in the germline V gene (reference sequence). This CDR3 contains 13 residues. CDR3 sequence (DNA): TGCAGTGCTCGGACAGGGTTAGACGAAAAACTGTTTTTT. Its protein is CSARTGLDEKLFF.

This clonotype turned up a few times. This chain links TRBV5-4 with TRBJ2-2, with D tentatively TRBD1 (5 bases). The CDR3 consists of 16 residues. Germline CDR1 and CDR2: SGHNT and YYREEE (reference sequence). The V gene lost 2 bases and the J gene lost 0 bases, with 11 bases spanning the gap. Here the CDR3 DNA reads TGTGCCAGCAGCTTTTTCAGGACATCGAACACCGGGGAGCTGTTTTTT. Residues: CASSFFRTSNTGELFF.

The rearrangement links TRBV3-1 to TRBJ1-3; the D gene is possibly TRBD1 (5 bases). V gave up 1 base and J gave up 0 bases, with 16 bases separating them. This CDR3 spans 18 amino acids. Germline CDR1 LGHDT, CDR2 YNNKEL (reference sequence). For the CDR3, the DNA is TGTGCCAGCAGCCAAGCATCGTGGGGGGGAACCTCTGGAAACACCATATATTTT. It is translated as CASSQASWGGTSGNTIYF.

The chain joins TRBV2 to TRBJ2-1; a possible D gene is TRBD2 (5 bases). Germline V gene data show CDR1 as SNHLY and CDR2 as FYNNEI. V lost 4 bases and J lost 8, with 9 bases in between. The CDR3 length is 12 residues. The CDR3 loop reads CASSVGVHEQFF. CDR3 sequence (DNA): TGTGCCAGCAGTGTCGGGGTCCATGAGCAGTTCTTC.

This chain joins TRBV7-9 and TRBJ2-3; 10 bases align to TRBD1. Losses at the gene ends were 4 bases for V and 7 bases for J; bases not matched to a gene: 11. Germline V gene sequence: CDR1 SEHNR, CDR2 FQNEAQ (reference sequence). The CDR3 runs 16 residues. CDR3: CASSSTGTGAGYTQYF. The CDR3 DNA reads TGTGCCAGCAGCTCCACGGGGACAGGGGCGGGATATACGCAGTATTTT.

The genes are TRBV3-1 and TRBJ2-1; 7 bases agree with TRBD2. The CDR3 consists of 18 residues. V lost 1 base and J lost 8; bases outside the gene matches: 17. Germline loops: CDR1 LGHDT, CDR2 YNNKEL (reference sequence). CDR3 nucleotides: TGTGCCAGCAGCCAAGTAGCGCTAGCCACCGGGACTAACGATGAGCAGTTCTTC. As protein: CASSQVALATGTNDEQFF.

The chain uses TRBV7-2 and TRBJ2-1, with unresolved D. This CDR3 is 14 amino acids long. The germline V gene has CDR1 SGHTA and CDR2 FQGNSA. Trimming shortened V by 5 bases and J by 7 bases, and 15 bases separated the two germline ends. The DNA for the CDR3 is TGTGCCAGCAGCCCGATTGGCGTTGGAAATGAGCAGTTCTTC. Protein: CASSPIGVGNEQFF.

V gene TRBV19 combines with J gene TRBJ2-5; D is unclear. Germline V gives CDR1 LNHDA, CDR2 SQIVND (reference sequence). The CDR3 loop spans 13 amino acids. Trimming took 5 bases from V and 4 from J, leaving 11 bases between them. For the CDR3, the DNA is TGTGCCAGTAGTCGCCCTGGGGTAGAGACCCAGTACTTC. As protein: CASSRPGVETQYF.

The CDR3 nucleotides read TGTGCCAGTACCCGGACAGGGAGCCCCAGCACCGGGGAGCTGTTTTTT. Residues: CASTRTGSPSTGELFF. The chain joins TRBV19 to TRBJ2-2; 8 bases align to TRBD1. The CDR3 loop spans 16 amino acids. J was trimmed by 4 bases and V by 7 bases; bases with no gene match: 11. Germline V gene sequence: CDR1 LNHDA, CDR2 SQIVND (reference sequence).

The J gene is TRBJ2-7, the V gene TRBV30; D remains ambiguous. Germline lookup yields CDR1 GTSNPN and CDR2 SVGIG (reference sequence). The CDR3 totals 13 residues. Trimming cost V 1 base and J 2 bases, with 9 bases left between them. The CDR3 nucleotides read TGTGCCTGGAGTGCGACCACCCCCTACGAGCAGTACTTC. It yields the protein CAWSATTPYEQYF. The entire variable domain, with the rest obtained from reference TRBV30 and TRBJ2-7, is as follows: SQTIHQWPATLVQPVGSPLSLECTVEGTSNPNLYWYRQAAGRGLQLLFYSVGIGQISSEVPQNLSASRPQDRQFILSSKKLLLSDSGFYLCAWSATTPYEQYFGPGTRLTVT.

The table lists this clonotype with many counts. The rearrangement uses TRBV12-3 or TRBV12-4 and TRBJ1-1, with unresolved D. The CDR3 totals 13 residues. Trimming took 4 bases from V and 1 from J, leaving 7 bases between them. Here the CDR3 reads CASSYAENTEAFF. DNA of the CDR3: TGTGCCAGCAGTTACGCGGAGAACACTGAAGCTTTCTTT.

This clonotype was detected a few times. The chain carries TRBV10-3 and TRBJ2-1; 8 nucleotides align to TRBD2. The V segment lost 2 bases and the J segment 6 bases; nucleotides outside the gene matches: 0. Germline V CDR1 and CDR2: ENHRY, SYGVKD. CDR3 size: 13 residues. CDR3 nucleotide sequence: TGTGCCATCAGTGAGACTAGCGGCAATGAGCAGTTCTTC. Translation: CAISETSGNEQFF.

Many counts were recorded for this clonotype. CDR3 protein: CASSAGLAGLSKSTGELFF. CDR3 sequence (DNA): TGTGCCAGCAGCGCGGGACTAGCGGGTCTAAGTAAGAGCACCGGGGAGCTGTTTTTT. The rearrangement uses TRBV9 and TRBJ2-2; 12 bases agree with TRBD2. The germline CDR1 and CDR2 sequences are SGDLS and YYNGEE. V lost 3 bases and J lost 4; bases outside the gene matches: 13. This CDR3 is built from 19 residues.

This sequence joins TRBV27 and TRBJ2-4; D unclear. Deletions cut 6 bases from V and 8 bases from J, with 14 bases between. Per germline, CDR1 MNHEY and CDR2 SMNVEV (reference sequence). The length of the CDR3 is 13 residues. This chain's CDR3 is CASRWLGTDIQYF. The CDR3 DNA sequence: TGTGCCAGCAGATGGTTGGGTACGGACATTCAGTACTTC.

The chain joins TRBV14 to TRBJ1-1, with D unresolved. Germline-derived CDR1 and CDR2 are SGHDN and FVKESK. There are 12 residues in the CDR3. V lost 1 base and J lost 4, with 4 bases in between. CDR3 sequence (DNA): TGTGCCAGCAGCCAAGCCCGCACTGAAGCTTTCTTT. This codes for CASSQARTEAFF.

This clonotype has just a few counts. This chain joins TRBV7-2 and TRBJ2-1; tentatively, D is TRBD2 (7 bases). Germline loops: CDR1 SGHTA, CDR2 FQGNSA. The CDR3 is made up of 14 amino acids. Trimming took off 8 bases at V and 6 bases at J, with 17 bases between the two ends. The CDR3 region is CASRPGGPFNEQFF. CDR3 bases: TGTGCCAGCCGTCCCGGGGGGCCTTTCAATGAGCAGTTCTTC.

The chain employs TRBV7-9 and TRBJ2-1, with 13 bases that match TRBD2. Germline V gene sequence: CDR1 SEHNR, CDR2 FQNEAQ (reference sequence). The CDR3 contains 15 residues. J gave up 8 bases and V 7 bases, and 8 bases lay outside the gene matches. CDR3 residues: CASTATSGRADEQFF. In DNA, the CDR3 is TGTGCCAGCACCGCAACTAGCGGGAGGGCCGATGAGCAGTTCTTC.

The gene calls are TRBV20-1 and TRBJ2-3, with 11 bases aligning to TRBD1. The V gene end was trimmed by 5 bases and the J gene end by 3 bases; junction bases not matched to a gene: 4. This CDR3 comprises 14 residues. Germline V gene data show CDR1 as DFQATT and CDR2 as SNEGSKA (reference sequence). CDR3 loop: CSALDRGQTDTQYF. CDR3 DNA sequence: TGCAGTGCTTTGGACAGGGGGCAGACAGATACGCAGTATTTT.

This clonotype has only a few counts. The genes are TRBV5-1 and TRBJ2-1, with 10 bases lining up with TRBD1. The CDR3 sequence is 16 residues long. Germline lookup yields CDR1 SGHRS and CDR2 YFSETQ. With 4 bases clipped from V and 4 bases from J, the junction kept 8 bases outside the gene matches. CDR3 in DNA: TGCGCCAGCAGCCCTTCGACAGGGGGCGCTTACAATGAGCAGTTCTTC. Translation gives CASSPSTGGAYNEQFF.

V usage is TRBV29-1 and J usage is TRBJ2-1; 10 bases line up with TRBD2. The germline V gene encodes CDR1 SQVTM and CDR2 ANQGSEA. Germline trimming cut 6 bases from V and 9 bases from J; bases unmatched to any gene: 8. This CDR3 is built from 13 residues. The CDR3 region is CSVGTSVRGEQFF. The CDR3 bases are TGCAGCGTAGGGACTAGCGTCCGGGGTGAGCAGTTCTTC.

This chain joins TRBV9 and TRBJ2-1, with D tentatively TRBD2 (6 bases). Germline V gene sequence: CDR1 SGDLS, CDR2 YYNGEE. This CDR3 has 15 amino acids. Trimming removed 2 bases from V and 3 bases from J, with 12 bases in between. The CDR3 DNA is TGTGCCAGCAGCGTCGGGAGCCGGGGCTACAATGAGCAGTTCTTC. Translating it yields CASSVGSRGYNEQFF. Drawing the rest from reference TRBV9 and TRBJ2-1, the complete variable domain is DSGVTQTPKHLITATGQRVTLRCSPRSGDLSVYWYQQSLDQGLQFLIQYYNGEERAKGNILERFSAQQFPDLHSELNLSSLELGDSALYFCASSVGSRGYNEQFFGPGTRLTVL.

This clonotype was observed a handful of times. The gene calls are TRBV7-8 and TRBJ2-5, with 7 bases fitting TRBD1. The CDR3 is 13 amino acids. V shed 3 bases, J shed 4 bases, and the junction held 2 bases outside the gene matches. Germline CDR1 SGHVS, CDR2 FQNEAQ. The CDR3 DNA is TGTGCCAGCAGCTTTAGACAGGGAGAGACCCAGTACTTC. Translated, it gives CASSFRQGETQYF.

This clonotype was seen a handful of times. CDR3 bases: TGTGCCAGCAGCCCCAGACTAGGACAAGAGACCCAGTACTTC. Encoded protein: CASSPRLGQETQYF. This chain joins TRBV4-2 and TRBJ2-5; a possible D gene is TRBD2 (6 bases). CDR1 and CDR2 from the germline V gene are LGHNA and YNFKEQ. This CDR3 contains 14 residues. V lost 4 bases, J lost 2 bases, and 11 bases lay in between.